Listed below are T cell receptor beta chains from one sample, sequenced in a study of T cells and copy number aberrations in small-cell lung cancer. The method was immunoSEQ multiplex PCR; TCRdb's version includes in-frame clones alone and lacks a portion of them. The sample records around 850 clones, roughly 93% being singletons. The specimen was tumor tissue. The receptor set was obtained from a woman between 45 and 60 years old with small cell lung cancer. Both conserved end residues are part of each CDR3.

v_call: TRBV7-3
j_call: TRBJ2-6
cdr3_aa: CASSPDRGSSGANVLTF

v_call: TRBV2
j_call: TRBJ1-5
cdr3_aa: CASSLQGGDQPQHF

v_call: TRBV29-1
j_call: TRBJ1-2
cdr3_aa: CSVVAGNGYTF

v_call: TRBV6-4
j_call: TRBJ2-2
cdr3_aa: CASSEAEAGELFF

v_call: TRBV6-5
j_call: TRBJ1-1
cdr3_aa: CASSYGGRGYTEAFF

v_call: TRBV6-5
j_call: TRBJ1-5
cdr3_aa: CASSYSFGTNQPQHF

v_call: TRBV28
j_call: TRBJ2-7
cdr3_aa: CASSQVAGGPEYEQYF

v_call: TRBV9
j_call: TRBJ1-6
cdr3_aa: CASSVDPGNSPLHF

v_call: TRBV11-1
j_call: TRBJ2-1
cdr3_aa: CASSLAGAGNEQFF

v_call: TRBV27
j_call: TRBJ2-7
cdr3_aa: CASSFGLGTDYEQYF

v_call: TRBV7-6
j_call: TRBJ2-7
cdr3_aa: CASSLEQGSSYEQYF

v_call: TRBV10-2
j_call: TRBJ2-1
cdr3_aa: CASSAGTSIRNEQFF

v_call: TRBV5-1
j_call: TRBJ2-1
cdr3_aa: CASSNTGTSGTLWFF

v_call: TRBV5-4
j_call: TRBJ1-2
cdr3_aa: CASSLDTTNYGYTF

v_call: TRBV2
j_call: TRBJ2-1
cdr3_aa: CASSAPALSHNEQFF

v_call: TRBV9
j_call: TRBJ2-1
cdr3_aa: CASTLDGSSYNEQFF

v_call: TRBV28
j_call: TRBJ1-5
cdr3_aa: CASGTASNQPQHF

v_call: TRBV28
j_call: TRBJ2-3
cdr3_aa: CASSSPREGSTDTQYF

v_call: TRBV5-6
j_call: TRBJ2-2
cdr3_aa: CASSGVPEGELFF

v_call: TRBV2
j_call: TRBJ1-1
cdr3_aa: CASSEGNTEAFF

v_call: TRBV5-4
j_call: TRBJ1-1
cdr3_aa: CASSPGQPPGAEAFF

v_call: TRBV5-6
j_call: TRBJ2-4
cdr3_aa: CASSLASVSLAKNIQYF

v_call: TRBV2
j_call: TRBJ1-1
cdr3_aa: CASSEGGRIAFF

v_call: TRBV6-5
j_call: TRBJ1-1
cdr3_aa: CASSAPGVNTEAFF

v_call: TRBV20-1
j_call: TRBJ2-7
cdr3_aa: CSASTGPEQYF

v_call: TRBV28
j_call: TRBJ1-5
cdr3_aa: CASSPPLEGGPNQPQHF

v_call: TRBV30
j_call: TRBJ1-5
cdr3_aa: CAWSVIRAGPQHF

v_call: TRBV5-1
j_call: TRBJ2-7
cdr3_aa: CASSSGATATYEQYF

v_call: TRBV6-5
j_call: TRBJ1-3
cdr3_aa: CASSINSYSGNTIYF

v_call: TRBV5-1
j_call: TRBJ2-1
cdr3_aa: CASSLADGGDLDEQFF

v_call: TRBV15
j_call: TRBJ1-1
cdr3_aa: CATSFGTLGRAFF

v_call: TRBV2
j_call: TRBJ2-1
cdr3_aa: CASSGLQGFIHNEQFF

v_call: TRBV4-1
j_call: TRBJ1-4
cdr3_aa: CASSLRDNTNEKLFF

v_call: TRBV11-2
j_call: TRBJ1-1
cdr3_aa: CASSPDPGLNTEAFF

v_call: TRBV30
j_call: TRBJ1-5
cdr3_aa: CAWSVQQGSNQPQHF

v_call: TRBV18
j_call: TRBJ1-1
cdr3_aa: CASSPWDSMNTEAFF